This TCR beta chain comes out of a study of shared clonotypes between healthy human individuals. Comment on this clone: Its antigen remains unknown.

Only in-frame clones appear in the TCRdb table, and some are missing; sequencing was by immunoSEQ multiplex PCR. The sample holds some 2.3 million clones, 85% to 95% seen once. Looked up from germline, CDR1 is SGHNT and CDR2 is YENEEA. Trimming pared 3 bases from V and 5 bases from J, leaving 10 bases between. This CDR3 region has 13 residues. General observations from the study: Only blood underwent sampling, and tissue repertoires likely differ.

The V gene is TRBV11-3, the J gene TRBJ1-1; the D gene is possibly TRBD1 (6 bases). The TCR sequence derives from a man aged 18 to 30 in good health. Some clones in this sample may be carry-over from other donors' samples. Sequencing used naive CD4+ T cells from PBMCs. Described subset: CD45RA+ positively selected. CDR3 sequence (DNA): TGTGCCAGCAGCTTGGGACAACTTACTGAAGCTTTCTTT. Its protein product is CASSLGQLTEAFF.